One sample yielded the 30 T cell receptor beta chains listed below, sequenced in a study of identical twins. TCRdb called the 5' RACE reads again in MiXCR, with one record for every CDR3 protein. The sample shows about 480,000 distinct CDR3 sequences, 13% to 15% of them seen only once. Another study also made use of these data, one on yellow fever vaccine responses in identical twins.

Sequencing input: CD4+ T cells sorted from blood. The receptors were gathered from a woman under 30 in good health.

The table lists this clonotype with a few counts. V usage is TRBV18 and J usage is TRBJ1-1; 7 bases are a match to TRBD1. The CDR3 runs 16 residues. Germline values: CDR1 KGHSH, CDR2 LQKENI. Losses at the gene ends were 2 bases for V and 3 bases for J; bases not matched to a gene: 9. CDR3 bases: TGTGCCAGCTCACCAGCTTCGTCAGGGGGAGACACTGAAGCTTTCTTT. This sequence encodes CASSPASSGGDTEAFF.

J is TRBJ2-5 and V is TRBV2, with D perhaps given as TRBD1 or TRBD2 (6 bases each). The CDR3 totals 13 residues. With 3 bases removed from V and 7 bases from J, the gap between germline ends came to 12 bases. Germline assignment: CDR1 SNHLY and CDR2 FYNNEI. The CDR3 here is CASSDFGGGTQYF. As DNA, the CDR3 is TGTGCCAGCAGTGACTTTGGAGGGGGGACCCAGTACTTC.

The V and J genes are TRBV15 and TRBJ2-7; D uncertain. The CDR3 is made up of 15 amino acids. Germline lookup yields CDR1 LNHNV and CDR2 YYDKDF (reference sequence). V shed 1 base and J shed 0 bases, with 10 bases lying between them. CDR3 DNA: TGTGCCACCAGCAGAGTTCGTAAGGGCTCCTACGAGCAGTACTTC. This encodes CATSRVRKGSYEQYF.

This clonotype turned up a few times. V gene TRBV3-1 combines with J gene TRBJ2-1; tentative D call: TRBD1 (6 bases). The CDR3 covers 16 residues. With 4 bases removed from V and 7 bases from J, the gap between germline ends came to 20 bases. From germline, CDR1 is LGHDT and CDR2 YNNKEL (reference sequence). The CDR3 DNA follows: TGTGCCAGCAGCCCAAGGCTACGACAGGATGTGAATGAGCAGTTCTTC. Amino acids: CASSPRLRQDVNEQFF.

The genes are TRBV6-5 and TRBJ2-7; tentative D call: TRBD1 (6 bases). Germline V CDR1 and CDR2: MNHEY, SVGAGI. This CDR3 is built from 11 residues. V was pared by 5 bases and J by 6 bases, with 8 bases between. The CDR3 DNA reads TGTGCCAGCAGTCGGACAGTCGAGCAGTACTTC. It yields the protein CASSRTVEQYF.

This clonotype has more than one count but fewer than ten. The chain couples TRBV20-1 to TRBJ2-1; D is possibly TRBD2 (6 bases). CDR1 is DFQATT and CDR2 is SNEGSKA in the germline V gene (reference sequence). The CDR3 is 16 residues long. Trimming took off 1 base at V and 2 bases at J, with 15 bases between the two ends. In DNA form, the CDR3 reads TGCAGTGCTAGAGCGGGGCGGGGAAGGCCCTACAATGAGCAGTTCTTC. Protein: CSARAGRGRPYNEQFF.

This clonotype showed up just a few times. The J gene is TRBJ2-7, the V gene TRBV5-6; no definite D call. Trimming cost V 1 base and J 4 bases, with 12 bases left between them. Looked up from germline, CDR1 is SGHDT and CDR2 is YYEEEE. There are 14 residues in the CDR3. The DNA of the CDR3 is TGTGCCAGCAGCTTGAACCCGGGCAATTACGAGCAGTACTTC. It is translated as CASSLNPGNYEQYF.

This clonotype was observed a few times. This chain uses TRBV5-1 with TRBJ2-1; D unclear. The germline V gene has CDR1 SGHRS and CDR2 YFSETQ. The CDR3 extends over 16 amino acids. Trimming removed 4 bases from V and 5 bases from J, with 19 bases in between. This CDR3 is CASSPLPLGVNNEQFF. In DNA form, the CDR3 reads TGCGCCAGCAGCCCTCTTCCCCTAGGAGTAAACAATGAGCAGTTCTTC.

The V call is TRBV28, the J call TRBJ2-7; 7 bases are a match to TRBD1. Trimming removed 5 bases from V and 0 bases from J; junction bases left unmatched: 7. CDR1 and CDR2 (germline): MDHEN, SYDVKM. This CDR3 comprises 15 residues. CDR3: CASSPDRRSSYEQYF. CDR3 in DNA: TGTGCCAGCAGTCCGGACAGGCGCAGCTCCTACGAGCAGTACTTC. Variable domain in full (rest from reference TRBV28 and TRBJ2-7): DVKVTQSSRYLVKRTGEKVFLECVQDMDHENMFWYRQDPGLGLRLIYFSYDVKMKEKGDIPEGYSVSREKKERFSLILESASTNQTSMYLCASSPDRRSSYEQYFGPGTRLTVT.

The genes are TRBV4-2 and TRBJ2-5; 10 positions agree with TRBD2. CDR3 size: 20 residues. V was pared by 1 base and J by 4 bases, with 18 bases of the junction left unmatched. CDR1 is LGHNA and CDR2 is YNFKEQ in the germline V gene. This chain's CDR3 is CASSQGTGTSVSGSGETQYF. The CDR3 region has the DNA TGTGCCAGCAGCCAAGGGACCGGGACTAGCGTAAGCGGTTCGGGAGAGACCCAGTACTTC.

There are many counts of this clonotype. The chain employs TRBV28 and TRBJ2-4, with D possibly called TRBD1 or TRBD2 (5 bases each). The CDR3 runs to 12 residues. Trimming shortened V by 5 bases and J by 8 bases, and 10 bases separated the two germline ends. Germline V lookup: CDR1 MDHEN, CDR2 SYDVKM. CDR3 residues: CASSEVGDIQYF. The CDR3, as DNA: TGTGCCAGCAGTGAGGTGGGGGACATTCAGTACTTC.

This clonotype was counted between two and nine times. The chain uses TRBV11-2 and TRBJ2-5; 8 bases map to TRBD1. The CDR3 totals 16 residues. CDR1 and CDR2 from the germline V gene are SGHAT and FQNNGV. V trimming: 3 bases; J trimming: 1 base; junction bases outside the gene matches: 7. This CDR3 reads CASSFRQGLFQETQYF. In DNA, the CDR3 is TGTGCCAGCAGCTTCAGACAGGGGCTATTCCAAGAGACCCAGTACTTC.

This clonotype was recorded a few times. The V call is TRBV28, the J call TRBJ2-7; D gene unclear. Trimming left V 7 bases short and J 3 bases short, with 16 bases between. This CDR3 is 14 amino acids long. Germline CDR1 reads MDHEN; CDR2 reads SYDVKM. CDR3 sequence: CASTDMGLSYEQYF. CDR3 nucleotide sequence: TGTGCCAGCACGGATATGGGTCTAAGCTACGAGCAGTACTTC.

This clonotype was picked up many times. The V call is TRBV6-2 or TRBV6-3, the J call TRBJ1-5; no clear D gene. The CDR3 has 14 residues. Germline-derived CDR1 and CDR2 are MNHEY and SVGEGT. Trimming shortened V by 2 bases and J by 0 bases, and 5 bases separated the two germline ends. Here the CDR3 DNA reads TGTGCCAGCAGTTACGGTTATAGCAATCAGCCCCAGCATTTT. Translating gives CASSYGYSNQPQHF.

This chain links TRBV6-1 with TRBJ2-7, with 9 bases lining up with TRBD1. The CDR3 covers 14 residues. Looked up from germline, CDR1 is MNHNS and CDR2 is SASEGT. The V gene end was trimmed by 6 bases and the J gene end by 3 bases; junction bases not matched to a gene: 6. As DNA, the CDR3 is TGTGCCAGCAGGCCGGGACAGGGTAACTACGAGCAGTACTTC. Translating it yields CASRPGQGNYEQYF.

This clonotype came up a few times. The CDR3 loop is CSVSSGLAGSYEQYF. The CDR3 region has the DNA TGCAGCGTGAGCTCAGGACTAGCGGGATCCTACGAGCAGTACTTC. The chain uses TRBV29-1 and TRBJ2-7; 12 bases line up with TRBD2. The V gene end was trimmed by 6 bases and the J gene end by 1 base; junction bases not matched to a gene: 7. Germline-derived CDR1 and CDR2 are SQVTM and ANQGSEA. The CDR3 consists of 15 residues.

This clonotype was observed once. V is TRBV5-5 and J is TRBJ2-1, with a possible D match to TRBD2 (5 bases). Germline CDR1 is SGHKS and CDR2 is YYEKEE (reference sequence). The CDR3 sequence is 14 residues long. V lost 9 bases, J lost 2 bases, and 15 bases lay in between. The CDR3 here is CAMSPGSTYNEQFF. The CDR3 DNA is TGTGCCATGAGCCCGGGATCAACCTACAATGAGCAGTTCTTC.

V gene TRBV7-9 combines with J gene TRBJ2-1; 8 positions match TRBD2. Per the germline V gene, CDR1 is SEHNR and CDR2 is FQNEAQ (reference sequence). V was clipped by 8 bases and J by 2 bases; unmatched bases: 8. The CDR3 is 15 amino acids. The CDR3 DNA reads TGTGCCAGCCGATCGGGGGGGGGCACCTACAATGAGCAGTTCTTC. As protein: CASRSGGGTYNEQFF. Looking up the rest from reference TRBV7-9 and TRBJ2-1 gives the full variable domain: DTGVSQNPRHKITKRGQNVTFRCDPISEHNRLYWYRQTLGQGPEFLTYFQNEAQLEKSRLLSDRFSAERPKGSFSTLEIQRTEQGDSAMYLCASRSGGGTYNEQFFGPGTRLTVL.

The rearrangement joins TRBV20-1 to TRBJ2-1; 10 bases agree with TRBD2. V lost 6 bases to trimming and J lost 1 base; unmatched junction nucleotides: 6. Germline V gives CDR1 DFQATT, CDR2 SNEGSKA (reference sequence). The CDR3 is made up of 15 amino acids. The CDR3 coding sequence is TGCAGTGCGCGCCCGGGACTAGCGTCCTACAATGAGCAGTTCTTC. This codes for CSARPGLASYNEQFF.

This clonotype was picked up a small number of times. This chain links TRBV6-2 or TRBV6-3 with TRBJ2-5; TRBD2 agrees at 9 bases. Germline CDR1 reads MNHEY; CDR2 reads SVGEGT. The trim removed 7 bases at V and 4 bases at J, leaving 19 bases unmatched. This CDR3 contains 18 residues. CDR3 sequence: CASKVRASGIILRETQYF. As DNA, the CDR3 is TGTGCCAGCAAAGTACGGGCTAGCGGGATTATACTACGAGAGACCCAGTACTTC.

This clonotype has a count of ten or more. CDR3 residues: CSVGETQYF. Written as DNA, the CDR3 is TGCAGCGTAGGAGAGACCCAGTACTTC. The V call is TRBV29-1, the J call TRBJ2-5, with no clear D. Germline values: CDR1 SQVTM, CDR2 ANQGSEA. Between the trimmed V and J ends, which lost 6 bases and 4 bases, there was a span of 3 bases. The CDR3 has 9 residues.

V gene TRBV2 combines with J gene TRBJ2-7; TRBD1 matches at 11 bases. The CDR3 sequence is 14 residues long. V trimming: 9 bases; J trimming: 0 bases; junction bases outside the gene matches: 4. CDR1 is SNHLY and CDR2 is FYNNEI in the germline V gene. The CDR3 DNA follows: TGTGCCAGGGGGACAGGGGGACCCTCCTACGAGCAGTACTTC. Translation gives CARGTGGPSYEQYF.

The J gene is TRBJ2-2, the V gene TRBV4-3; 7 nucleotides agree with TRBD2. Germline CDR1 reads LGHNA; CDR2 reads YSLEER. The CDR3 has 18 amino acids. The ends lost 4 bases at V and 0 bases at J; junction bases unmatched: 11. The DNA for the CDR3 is TGCGCCAGCAGCCGCCAGGCAGCGGGGTTTCCGAACACCGGGGAGCTGTTTTTT. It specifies CASSRQAAGFPNTGELFF.

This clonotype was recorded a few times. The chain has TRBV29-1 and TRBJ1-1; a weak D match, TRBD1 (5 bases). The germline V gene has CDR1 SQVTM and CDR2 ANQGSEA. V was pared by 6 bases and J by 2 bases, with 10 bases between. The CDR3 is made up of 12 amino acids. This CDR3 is CSVRQSNTEAFF. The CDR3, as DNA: TGCAGCGTCAGACAGAGCAACACTGAAGCTTTCTTT.

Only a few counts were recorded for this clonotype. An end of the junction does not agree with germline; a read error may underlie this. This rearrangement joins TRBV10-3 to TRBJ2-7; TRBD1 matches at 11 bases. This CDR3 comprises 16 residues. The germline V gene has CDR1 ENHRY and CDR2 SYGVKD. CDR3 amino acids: CAISDRGTGGTYGQYF. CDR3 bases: TGTGCCATCAGTGACAGAGGGACAGGGGGTACCTACGGGCAGTACTTC.

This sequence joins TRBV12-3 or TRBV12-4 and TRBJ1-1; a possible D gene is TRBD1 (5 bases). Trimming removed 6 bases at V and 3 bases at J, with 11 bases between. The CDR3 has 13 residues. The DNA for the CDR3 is TGTGCCAGCAGAGCAGGGTCTCACACTGAAGCTTTCTTT. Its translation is CASRAGSHTEAFF.

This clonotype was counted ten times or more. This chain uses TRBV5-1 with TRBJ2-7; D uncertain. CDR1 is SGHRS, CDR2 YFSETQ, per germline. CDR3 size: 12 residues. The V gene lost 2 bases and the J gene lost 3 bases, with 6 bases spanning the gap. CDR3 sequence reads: CASSFSDYEQYF. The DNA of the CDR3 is TGCGCCAGCAGCTTTTCAGACTACGAGCAGTACTTC.

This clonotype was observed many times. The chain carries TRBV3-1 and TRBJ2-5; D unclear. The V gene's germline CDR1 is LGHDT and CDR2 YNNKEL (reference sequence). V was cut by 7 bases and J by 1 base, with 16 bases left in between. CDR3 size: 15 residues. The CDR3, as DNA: TGTGCCAGCAACAAGGACGGCAGGTTCCAAGAGACCCAGTACTTC. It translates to CASNKDGRFQETQYF.

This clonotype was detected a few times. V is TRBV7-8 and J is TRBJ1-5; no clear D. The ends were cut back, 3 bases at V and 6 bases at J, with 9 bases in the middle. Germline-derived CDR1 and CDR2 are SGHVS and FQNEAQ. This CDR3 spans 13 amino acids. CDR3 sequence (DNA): TGTGCCAGCAGCTTTCTTCCTGGTCAGCCCCAGCATTTT. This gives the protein CASSFLPGQPQHF. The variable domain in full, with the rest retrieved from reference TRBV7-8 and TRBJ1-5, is GAGVSQSPRYKVAKRGQDVALRCDPISGHVSLFWYQQALGQGPEFLTYFQNEAQLDKSGLPSDRFFAERPEGSVSTLKIQRTQQEDSAVYLCASSFLPGQPQHFGDGTRLSIL.

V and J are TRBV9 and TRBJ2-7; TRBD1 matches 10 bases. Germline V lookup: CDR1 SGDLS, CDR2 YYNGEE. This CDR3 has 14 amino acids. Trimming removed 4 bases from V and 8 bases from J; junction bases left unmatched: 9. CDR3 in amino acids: CASSRQGADRKQYF. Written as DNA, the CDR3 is TGTGCCAGCAGCAGACAGGGGGCCGATAGGAAGCAGTACTTC.